These T cell receptor beta chains were read from a single sample in a study of CD8 T cells in ankylosing spondylitis. TCRdb processed the 5' RACE reads anew with MiXCR; each CDR3 protein has one entry. The sample consists of about 15,000 distinct CDR3 sequences, 2.8% of them appearing once. Sequenced: blood, either unsorted or a sorted T cell fraction (not recorded which). The receptors were sampled from a male donor with ankylosing spondylitis or in good health (not recorded which). Both conserved end residues are part of each CDR3. A D gene is named only where the DNA matches it firmly. The size entry gives once, few or many counts, or a class when the clone is expanded.

TRBJ1-5 TRBV9 NA many TGTGCCAGCAGCGTAGATCCAAGTCAGCCCCAGCATTTT CASSVDPSQPQHF
TRBJ2-5 TRBV9 TRBD2 many TGTGCCAGCAGCGTAGAGGCTAGCGGGGGGGCTACTCAAGAGACCCAGTACTTC CASSVEASGGATQETQYF
TRBJ1-2 TRBV9 NA many TGTGCCAGCAGCCCCGATAACTATGGCTACACCTTC CASSPDNYGYTF
TRBJ1-1 TRBV9 NA many TGTGCCAGCAGCGTAGACCCCTCGGGGATAGGCACTGAAGCTTTCTTT CASSVDPSGIGTEAFF
TRBJ2-1 TRBV9 NA medium-sized TGTGCCAGCAGCGTAGCTCCAGGGAACAATGAGCAGTTCTTC CASSVAPGNNEQFF
TRBJ2-7 TRBV9 TRBD2 large TGTGCCAGCAGCGTAGACCCGGGAGGGCCATTTAATATCAACTACGAGCAGTACTTC CASSVDPGGPFNINYEQYF
TRBJ2-7 TRBV9 NA many TGTGCCAGCAGCGTTTCGGACACAACAGCCTACGAGCAGTACTTC CASSVSDTTAYEQYF
TRBJ2-5 TRBV9 NA many TGTGCCAGCAGCCTGGGTCCCCAAGAGACCCAGTACTTC CASSLGPQETQYF
TRBJ1-1 TRBV9 NA many TGTGCCAGCAGCGTAGTTGGACAGATGAACACTGAAGCTTTCTTT CASSVVGQMNTEAFF
TRBJ2-4 TRBV9 NA many TGTGCCAGCAGCGTATCGGGACTGGGACCGAATAGTGGGCTTGACTTC CASSVSGLGPNSGLDF
TRBJ2-7 TRBV24-1 TRBD1 many TGTGCCACCAGTGATTGGGTGAACAGGGGTAGTACCTACGAGCAGTACTTC CATSDWVNRGSTYEQYF
TRBJ2-7 TRBV9 TRBD1 medium-sized TGTGCCAGCAGCGCCGGGACAGGAGTCGGCGAGCAGTACTTC CASSAGTGVGEQYF
TRBJ2-7 TRBV9 NA many TGTGCCAGCAGCGGTACGGGCCTCGAGCAGTACTTC CASSGTGLEQYF